One T cell receptor beta chain is described in this entry. No antigen is known for it. Nothing much larger sits one base from this clone, and base qualities are not available. TCRbeta CDR3 regions were amplified from genomic DNA by means of the immunoSEQ Assay, a bias-controlled multiplex PCR. The published analysis was carried out like this. Within the assay, amplification of reference gene primers was used to estimate how many nucleated cells each sample contained. Sequence reads were collapsed and filtered to measure the absolute abundance of every unique TCRbeta CDR3 rearrangement. For each sample, productive Simpson clonality was calculated as the square root of Simpson's diversity index over productive rearrangements. TCRdb holds this immuneACCESS table with in-frame rearrangements only. Some clones are missing; in checked studies, unresolved V genes explain under half, and the rest has no known cause. That table is the source of V, J and clone size, and D and trimming were worked out from the DNA. For this sample there are roughly 260,000 clones; 91% appear just once. The ten largest clones add up to roughly 2.7% of the sample.

One collaborating source in Seattle enrolled patients while the patients were actively infected and followed the patients over time throughout the course of disease. Whole blood was collected in K2EDTA tubes by collaborating institutions according to the institutions' own protocols. For TCRbeta analysis, collaborators shipped samples as frozen whole blood, isolated PBMCs, or DNA extracted from either of those sample types. This sample is drawn from a study of blood T cell repertoires in COVID-19 (dated by TCRdb to 2020 to 2021). For the study in its entirety: Collaborator samples came from the United States, Italy and Spain and covered acute and convalescent phases of COVID-19. The material from the prospective study consisted of cDNA or gDNA derived from T cells, B-cell-depleted T cells, or PBMCs. The dataset comprised deeply sampled blood TCRbeta repertoires from subjects exposed to, actively infected with, or recovered from COVID-19. The repertoires were released in a freely available public database intended as a resource for research on the immune response to SARS-CoV-2. Samples were obtained from the ongoing ImmuneRACE study (first 160 participants) and from approximately 1,200 subjects provided by 6 global collaborators. Nearly every sample came with metadata listing a de-identified subject ID, COVID-19 status, age in years and sex. Where available, HLA class I and class II types were taken from metadata supplied by the sample provider and were not determined by assay-based typing.

The paper's findings and limits, for the study overall: Clinical and demographic metadata were provided uncurated, with the amount varying by source and participant.

The CDR3 numbers 14 residues from cysteine through phenylalanine. Here the CDR3 DNA is all that survives: 42 bases in frame from base 1. CDR1 and CDR2 were assigned from the germline V gene as MGHDK and SYGVNS. V drops 1 base and J drops 6 bases, leaving 9 bases in between. The sequence was collected from a person aged 18-35 years with COVID-19, enrolled during active disease. Sequencing used peripheral blood. This chain is built from TRBV25-1 and TRBJ2-2; 6 matching bases give a weak D call of TRBD2. CDR3 protein: CASSELGGAGELFF. The nucleotide sequence is given as TGTGCCAGCAGTGAATTGGGGGGAGCCGGGGAGCTGTTTTTT.